Presented here are 28 T cell receptor beta chains from one specimen sequenced in a study of shared clonotypes between healthy human individuals. The method was immunoSEQ multiplex PCR; TCRdb's version includes in-frame clones alone and lacks a portion of them. The table includes 950,000 to 1,300,000 clones, roughly 80% detected once. The specimen sequenced was memory CD4+ T cells sorted from blood. Subset: CD45RA-negative fraction. The receptors here all came from a man between 18 and 29 years old in good health.

This clone was counted ten times or more. The chain couples TRBV19 to TRBJ2-2; the match to TRBD1 covers 7 bases. From germline, CDR1 is LNHDA and CDR2 SQIVND (reference sequence). CDR3 size: 14 residues. V shed 7 bases, J shed 4 bases, and the junction held 6 bases outside the gene matches. The DNA of the CDR3 is TGTGCCAGTACGGAGACAGGGAGCACCGGGGAGCTGTTTTTT. This translates into CASTETGSTGELFF.

This clone was seen once. This chain links TRBV30 with TRBJ1-5; 7 bases line up with TRBD1. Trimming removed 3 bases from V and 7 bases from J; junction bases left unmatched: 6. The CDR3 is made up of 13 amino acids. CDR1 is GTSNPN, CDR2 SVGIG, per germline (reference sequence). CDR3 coding DNA: TGTGCCTGGAGCGAGGGACAGTTACAGCCCCAGCATTTT. Its translation is CAWSEGQLQPQHF.

The chain couples TRBV6-6 to TRBJ2-1; 7 bases are a match to TRBD1. With V trimmed by 5 bases and J by 0 bases, 4 bases remained unmatched. This CDR3 is built from 15 residues. Germline V gene sequence: CDR1 MNHNY, CDR2 SVGAGI (reference sequence). The CDR3 DNA reads as TGTGCCAGCAGTAAAAGGGACAGCTCCTACAATGAGCAGTTCTTC. As protein: CASSKRDSSYNEQFF.

This chain connects TRBV18 to TRBJ1-1, with 8 bases identical to TRBD1. The CDR3 extends over 14 amino acids. Germline assignment: CDR1 KGHSH and CDR2 LQKENI. The J segment lost 3 bases and the V segment lost 4 bases, leaving 4 bases of the junction unmatched. Here the CDR3 DNA reads TGTGCCAGCTCACAACTACAGGGGGACACTGAAGCTTTCTTT. Translated, it gives CASSQLQGDTEAFF.

This clone has just one count. J is TRBJ2-7 and V is TRBV9; no reliable D call. This CDR3 has 9 amino acids. V lost 8 bases, J lost 6 bases, and 6 bases lay in between. Germline V lookup: CDR1 SGDLS, CDR2 YYNGEE. Here the CDR3 reads CARRIEQYF. The CDR3 DNA reads as TGTGCCAGACGGATCGAGCAGTACTTC.

The chain joins TRBV5-4 to TRBJ2-7; TRBD1 matches at 11 bases. In germline, CDR1 is SGHNT, CDR2 YYREEE (reference sequence). V dropped 4 bases and J dropped 6; count of bases not matched to a gene: 9. This CDR3 comprises 15 residues. In DNA, the CDR3 is TGTGCCAGCAGCCCCCCGGGACAGGGGGGATTCGAGCAGTACTTC. Amino acids: CASSPPGQGGFEQYF.

This clone was recorded a few times. The sample contains more than one DNA sequence encoding this CDR3. V and J are TRBV18 and TRBJ1-2; TRBD1 matches 7 bases. Germline V gene lookup returns CDR1 KGHSH and CDR2 LQKENI. The CDR3 has 14 residues. The junction had 3 bases not matched to a gene; V was cut back by 2 bases and J by 3 bases. CDR3 amino acids: CASSPRQGDYGYTF. As DNA, the CDR3 is TGTGCCAGCTCACCAAGGCAGGGGGACTATGGCTACACCTTC.

The chain has TRBV6-5 and TRBJ2-1, with 7 bases matching TRBD2. The germline CDR1 and CDR2 sequences are MNHEY and SVGAGI. The CDR3 has 14 residues. Germline trimming cut 0 bases from V and 12 bases from J; bases unmatched to any gene: 8. CDR3 amino acids: CASSYSSAGVGQFF. The CDR3 DNA reads as TGTGCCAGCAGTTACTCTTCGGCGGGGGTTGGGCAGTTCTTC.

V gene TRBV14 combines with J gene TRBJ2-3; TRBD1 matches 7 bases. CDR1 is SGHDN and CDR2 is FVKESK in the germline V gene. Trimming at V came to 4 bases and at J to 0 bases, leaving 4 bases not matched to a gene. This CDR3 region has 15 residues. CDR3 amino acids: CASSPTGSSTDTQYF. Written as DNA, the CDR3 is TGTGCCAGCAGCCCGACAGGGAGCAGCACAGATACGCAGTATTTT. Filled out from reference TRBV14 and TRBJ2-3, the complete variable domain reads EAGVTQFPSHSVIEKGQTVTLRCDPISGHDNLYWYRRVMGKEIKFLLHFVKESKQDESGMPNNRFLAERTGGTYSTLKVQPAELEDSGVYFCASSPTGSSTDTQYFGPGTRLTVL.

The chain has TRBV6-1 and TRBJ1-6; 7 bases line up with TRBD1. V was clipped by 7 bases and J by 7 bases; unmatched bases: 4. Germline V gene lookup returns CDR1 MNHNS and CDR2 SASEGT. The CDR3 runs to 13 residues. The CDR3 DNA sequence: TGTGCCAGCACCACAGGGGTAAATTCACCCCTCCACTTT. Translation: CASTTGVNSPLHF.

This clone was counted only a few times. The chain carries TRBV5-6 and TRBJ1-2, with unresolved D. Germline CDR1 is SGHDT and CDR2 is YYEEEE. The CDR3 contains 16 residues. Between the trimmed V and J ends, which lost 1 base and 4 bases, there was a span of 17 bases. DNA of the CDR3: TGTGCCAGCAGCTTGTATGGGCCAGGAAGATCCTATGGCTACACCTTC. Translating it yields CASSLYGPGRSYGYTF.

The chain couples TRBV10-3 to TRBJ2-3, with 7 bases that match TRBD2. V gave up 10 bases and J gave up 0 bases; unmatched junction bases: 10. The CDR3 covers 15 residues. Germline V gives CDR1 ENHRY, CDR2 SYGVKD. CDR3 DNA sequence: TGTGCCACCATATCAAGCGGGGCCAGCACAGATACGCAGTATTTT. Translating gives CATISSGASTDTQYF.

This chain connects TRBV5-6 to TRBJ1-2; D remains ambiguous. The CDR3 consists of 11 residues. Looked up from germline, CDR1 is SGHDT and CDR2 is YYEEEE. V lost 2 bases and J lost 7, with 6 bases in between. CDR3 DNA: TGTGCCAGCAGCTTAAGGGCTGGCTACACCTTC. It yields the protein CASSLRAGYTF.

The chain carries TRBV21-1 and TRBJ2-7. TRBV21-1 is shown as a pseudogene. The CDR3 consists of 15 residues. The CDR3 reads CASSKGPGPAYEQYF. The CDR3 DNA sequence: TGTGCCAGCAGCAAAGGGCCGGGACCAGCCTACGAGCAGTACTTC.

The chain employs TRBV5-1 and TRBJ1-2; 11 nucleotides match TRBD1. CDR1 is SGHRS, CDR2 YFSETQ, per germline. This CDR3 region has 16 residues. The trim removed 0 bases at V and 7 bases at J, leaving 8 bases unmatched. In DNA form, the CDR3 reads TGCGCCAGCAGCTTGGAGGTCGGGACAGGGGGAGTTGGCTACACCTTC. This encodes CASSLEVGTGGVGYTF.

A single count supports this clone. The genes are TRBV6-1 and TRBJ1-6; 8 nucleotides line up with TRBD1. The CDR3 totals 15 residues. CDR1 and CDR2 from the germline V gene are MNHNS and SASEGT. V gave up 1 base and J gave up 9 bases; unmatched junction bases: 5. The CDR3 nucleotides read TGTGCCAGCAGTGAAGGACGGACAGGGCGTTCACCCCTCCACTTT. Residues: CASSEGRTGRSPLHF.

The V call is TRBV7-7, the J call TRBJ2-2; 10 bases align to TRBD1. The CDR3 contains 13 residues. The germline gives CDR1 SSHAT, CDR2 FNYEAQ (reference sequence). The CDR3 reads CASGTGVTGELFF. The CDR3 bases are TGTGCTAGCGGGACAGGGGTCACCGGGGAGCTGTTTTTT. The variable domain in full, completed from reference TRBV7-7 and TRBJ2-2, reads GAGVSQSPRYKVTKRGQDVTLRCDPISSHATLYWYQQALGQGPEFLTYFNYEAQPDKSGLPSDRFSAERPEGSISTLTIQRTEQRDSAMYRCASGTGVTGELFFGEGSRLTVL.

To note about this clone: A junction boundary mismatches the germline segment, possibly from a read error. V usage is TRBV6-5 and J usage is TRBJ1-6; D is ambiguous. Germline loops: CDR1 MNHEY, CDR2 SVGAGI. The CDR3 is 13 amino acids. The CDR3 loop is CASSYSSYSPLHF. In DNA form, the CDR3 reads TGTGCCAGCAGCTACTCCTCCTATTCACCCCTCCACTTT.

The V gene is TRBV20-1, the J gene TRBJ1-2; no firm D call. V was cut by 4 bases and J by 8 bases, with 11 bases left in between. The CDR3 sequence is 11 residues long. Per the germline V gene, CDR1 is DFQATT and CDR2 is SNEGSKA (reference sequence). The DNA for the CDR3 is TGCAGTGCTACCGTCGCGCCAGGCTACACCTTC. Its protein is CSATVAPGYTF.

The V and J genes are TRBV28 and TRBJ2-7; 7 bases align to TRBD2. The CDR3 covers 15 residues. V lost 5 bases, J lost 4 bases, and 11 bases stayed unmatched. Germline V CDR1 and CDR2: MDHEN, SYDVKM. This chain's CDR3 is CASSPPRERGYEQYF. Here the CDR3 DNA reads TGTGCCAGCAGTCCCCCTCGAGAGCGGGGTTACGAGCAGTACTTC.

This chain connects TRBV30 to TRBJ2-5; possibly TRBD1 for D (5 bases). The CDR3 length is 12 residues. Trimming took 1 base from V and 12 from J, leaving 15 bases between them. Germline V gene sequence: CDR1 GTSNPN, CDR2 SVGIG (reference sequence). In DNA, the CDR3 is TGTGCCTGGAGTGCCCTTACGGACATTAAGTACTTC. It specifies CAWSALTDIKYF.

This clone came up once. This sequence joins TRBV5-1 and TRBJ2-3; 7 bases line up with TRBD1. Per germline, CDR1 SGHRS and CDR2 YFSETQ. This CDR3 is built from 11 residues. The V and J ends lost 2 bases and 14 bases, in that order; junction bases with no gene match: 5. CDR3 protein: CASSFGQVRYF. The CDR3 DNA reads TGCGCCAGCAGCTTTGGACAGGTCCGGTATTTT.

This chain joins TRBV7-9 and TRBJ1-2, with 9 bases identical to TRBD1. The CDR3 is 12 amino acids. The V gene's germline CDR1 is SEHNR and CDR2 FQNEAQ (reference sequence). After removal of 10 bases from V and 8 bases from J, the junction contained 8 bases not matched to a gene. The CDR3 DNA reads TGTGCCACCGCACAGGGGGCGAGGGGCTACACCTTC. Translating it yields CATAQGARGYTF.

This sequence joins TRBV11-3 and TRBJ2-7; TRBD1 matches at 10 bases. With 1 base clipped from V and 5 bases from J, the junction kept 8 bases outside the gene matches. Germline-derived CDR1 and CDR2 are SGHNT and YENEEA. The CDR3 is 16 amino acids. This CDR3 reads CASSLGTWTGGDEQYF. CDR3 nucleotide sequence: TGTGCCAGCAGCTTAGGCACCTGGACAGGGGGAGACGAGCAGTACTTC.

This clone has more than one count but fewer than ten. This chain connects TRBV5-4 to TRBJ1-6, with TRBD1 identical over 9 bases. Losses at the gene ends were 2 bases for V and 7 bases for J; bases not matched to a gene: 7. Germline V gene lookup returns CDR1 SGHNT and CDR2 YYREEE (reference sequence). The CDR3 totals 16 residues. DNA of the CDR3: TGTGCCAGCAGCTTAGGAGGGACAGGGATAAATTCACCCCTCCACTTT. It translates to CASSLGGTGINSPLHF.

The CDR3 DNA reads TGTGCCAGCGGGGGTGATTCGAACACCGGGGAGCTGTTTTTT. Protein product: CASGGDSNTGELFF. The rearrangement uses TRBV11-3 and TRBJ2-2, with D possibly called TRBD1 or TRBD2 (5 bases each). There are 14 residues in the CDR3. Trimming shortened V by 8 bases and J by 0 bases, and 10 bases separated the two germline ends. Germline loops: CDR1 SGHNT, CDR2 YENEEA.

This sequence joins TRBV28 and TRBJ1-3; D unresolved. The CDR3 has 16 amino acids. Germline V gene sequence: CDR1 MDHEN, CDR2 SYDVKM. V was trimmed by 3 bases and J by 1 base, leaving 13 bases between them. The CDR3 DNA reads as TGTGCCAGCAGTTTTGTTTGGAAGACTTCTGGAAACACCATATATTTT. It translates to CASSFVWKTSGNTIYF.

The chain employs TRBV6-1 and TRBJ2-5; no clear D gene. Germline V lookup: CDR1 MNHNS, CDR2 SASEGT. CDR3 length equals 11 residues. Trimming took off 8 bases at V and 5 bases at J, with 9 bases between the two ends. CDR3 region: CASDERETQYF. For the CDR3, the DNA is TGTGCCAGCGACGAAAGGGAGACCCAGTACTTC.